This TCR beta chain was captured by sequencing in a study of sequential checkpoint blockade in melanoma. Study-level background: Maintenance nivolumab came after either treatment sequence.

Regarding treatment: randomized to nivolumab then ipilimumab (arm A) or the reverse (arm B). TCRdb keeps only in-frame clones here, not all; method: immunoSEQ multiplex PCR. The table shows 17,000 or so clones, with roughly 70% occurring only once. The CDR3 sequence is 14 residues long. V dropped 1 base and J dropped 2 bases, with 9 bases sitting between them. Looked up from germline, CDR1 is SEHNR and CDR2 is FQNEAQ (reference sequence). V and J are TRBV7-9 and TRBJ2-7; TRBD1 is a possible D gene (5 bases). The receptor was isolated from a human donor with melanoma. The sample in question was CD8+ T cells sorted from blood (inferred from file names), obtained from a patient given nivolumab and ipilimumab in sequence. The CDR3 loop reads CASSLEAGPYEQYF. The CDR3 DNA sequence: TGTGCCAGCAGCTTAGAGGCAGGGCCCTACGAGCAGTACTTC. The full variable domain, with the rest looked up from reference TRBV7-9 and TRBJ2-7, is DTGVSQNPRHKITKRGQNVTFRCDPISEHNRLYWYRQTLGQGPEFLTYFQNEAQLEKSRLLSDRFSAERPKGSFSTLEIQRTEQGDSAMYLCASSLEAGPYEQYFGPGTRLTVT.